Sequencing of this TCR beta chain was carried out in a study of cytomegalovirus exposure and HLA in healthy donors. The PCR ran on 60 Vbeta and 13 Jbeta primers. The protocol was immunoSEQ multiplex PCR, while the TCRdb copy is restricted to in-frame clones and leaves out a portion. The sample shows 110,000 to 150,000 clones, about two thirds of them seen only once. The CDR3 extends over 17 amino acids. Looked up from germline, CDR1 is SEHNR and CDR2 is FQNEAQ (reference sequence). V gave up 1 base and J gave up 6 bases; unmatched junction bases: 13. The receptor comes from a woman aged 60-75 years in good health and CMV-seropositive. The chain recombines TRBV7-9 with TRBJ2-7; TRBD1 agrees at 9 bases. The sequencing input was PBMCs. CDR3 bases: TGTGCCAGCAGCTTAGTTTCCATGGGACAGGGTAGGCGCGAGCAGTACTTC. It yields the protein CASSLVSMGQGRREQYF.